This is a list of T cell receptor beta chains from one sample in a study of T cell responses to AZD1222 COVID-19 vaccine. This table comes from immunoSEQ multiplex PCR, and its TCRdb copy is limited to in-frame clones, with some not included. The sample has roughly 130,000 clones, approximately 94% seen once. The source material was peripheral blood, sampled on day 0 of AZD1222 vaccination. The receptors were gathered from an adult in good health. The CDR3 runs from the conserved cysteine through the conserved F or W. The order of the fields is V gene, D gene, clone size, J gene, CDR3 DNA, CDR3 protein. The D gene is left open where the match is weak. Rows give clone size only sometimes, using once, few, many, or a class for an expanded clone.

TRBV27	TRBD2	NA	TRBJ2-5	TGTGCCCCCCCCACTAGCGGGCGAGAGACCCAGTACTTC	CAPPTSGRETQYF
TRBV7-2	TRBD1	NA	TRBJ2-7	TGTGCCAGCAGCTTTACAGGGGCTGGTTACGAGCAGTACTTC	CASSFTGAGYEQYF
TRBV29-1	NA	once	TRBJ1-1	TGCAGCGTTGAAATGATGGGCGGCACTGAAGCTTTCTTT	CSVEMMGGTEAFF
TRBV19	NA	once	TRBJ1-1	TGTGCCAGTAGTATAGGAAGATACACTGAAGCTTTCTTT	CASSIGRYTEAFF
TRBV6-2/TRBV6-3	NA	NA	TRBJ2-1	TGTGCCAGCAGTTACCCCAATGAGCAGTTCTTC	CASSYPNEQFF
TRBV29-1	NA	NA	TRBJ1-1	TGCGGCTCTTGGGGGAACACTGAAGCTTTCTTT	CGSWGNTEAFF
TRBV5-1	TRBD1	NA	TRBJ1-5	TGCGCCAGCAGCAAGACAGGGGGTGACAATCAGCCCCAGCATTTT	CASSKTGGDNQPQHF
TRBV7-9	TRBD1	NA	TRBJ2-5	TGTGCCAGCAGCTTACTCCAGGGGGCAAACCAAGAGACCCAGTACTTC	CASSLLQGANQETQYF
TRBV6-5	TRBD2	NA	TRBJ2-7	TGTGCCAGCAGTTACCGCGGGAGGAACTACGAGCAGTACTTC	CASSYRGRNYEQYF
TRBV5-1	NA	NA	TRBJ1-2	TGCGCCAGCAGATCCGACAGTAGGGACTATGGCTACACCTTC	CASRSDSRDYGYTF
TRBV29-1	NA	NA	TRBJ1-2	TGCAGCGTTGATGACCCCGCTAACTATGGCTACACCTTC	CSVDDPANYGYTF
TRBV2	NA	once	TRBJ1-5	TGTGCCAGCAGTGTTCAACAACTAGGGAATCAGCCCCAGCATTTT	CASSVQQLGNQPQHF
TRBV19	NA	NA	TRBJ2-7	TGTGCCAGTAGTATGGAGGAGGACTACGAGCAGTACTTC	CASSMEEDYEQYF
TRBV6-5	TRBD1	NA	TRBJ1-1	TGTGCCAGCAGATACAGGGGTATGAACACTGAAGCTTTCTTT	CASRYRGMNTEAFF
TRBV2	NA	NA	TRBJ2-7	TGTGCCAGCACTTTCACAGTTTCCGAGCAGTACTTC	CASTFTVSEQYF